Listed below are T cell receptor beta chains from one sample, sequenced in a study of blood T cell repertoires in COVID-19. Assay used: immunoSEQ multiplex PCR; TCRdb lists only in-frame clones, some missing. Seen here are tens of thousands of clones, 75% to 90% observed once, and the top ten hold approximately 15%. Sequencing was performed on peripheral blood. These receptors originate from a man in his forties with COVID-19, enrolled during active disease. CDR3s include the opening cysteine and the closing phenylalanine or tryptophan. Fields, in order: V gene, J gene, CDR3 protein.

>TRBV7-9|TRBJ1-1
CASSLGVDRGHTEAFF
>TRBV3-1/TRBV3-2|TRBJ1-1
CASSGLEGTEAFF
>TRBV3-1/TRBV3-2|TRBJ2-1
CASSQGAPGGYNEQFF
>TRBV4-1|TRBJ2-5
CASSQGSAGGFETQYF
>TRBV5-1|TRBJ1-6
CATRNQGSDSPLHF
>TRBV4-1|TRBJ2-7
CASGVTGRYEQYF
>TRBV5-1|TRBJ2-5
CASSLGPGQGQETQYF
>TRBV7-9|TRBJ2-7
CASSLRTAYEQYF
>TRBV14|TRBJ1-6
CASSPRTGTPLHF
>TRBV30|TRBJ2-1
CGTSRGFGNEQFF
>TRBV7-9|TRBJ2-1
CASDTGVGEQFF
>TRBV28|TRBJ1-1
CASSNGQGAFTEAFF
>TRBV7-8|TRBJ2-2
CASSSRGDLITGELFF
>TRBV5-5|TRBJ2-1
CASLLRDRSYNEQFF
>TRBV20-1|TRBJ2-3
CSAPSVDTQYF
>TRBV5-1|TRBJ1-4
CASSLTGQVQGELFF
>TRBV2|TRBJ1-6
CASSHRYPVNYNSPLHF
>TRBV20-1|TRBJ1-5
CSASPGNNQPQHF
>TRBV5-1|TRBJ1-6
CASSYQGDNSPLHF
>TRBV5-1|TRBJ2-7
CASRRGQGLGRDEQYF
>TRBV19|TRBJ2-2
CASSLDRGRNTGELFF
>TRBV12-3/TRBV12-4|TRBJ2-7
CASSFGATYEQYF
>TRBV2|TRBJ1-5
CASTSGVSNQPQHF
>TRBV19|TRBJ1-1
CATATGKGTEAFF
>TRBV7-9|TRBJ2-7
CASSFPGQDREQYF
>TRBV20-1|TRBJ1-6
CSASGGERSYNSPLHF
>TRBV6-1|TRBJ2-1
CASSGRLAGAWDEQFF
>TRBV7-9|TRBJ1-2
CASSREVSGYTF
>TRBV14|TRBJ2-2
CASSQDLTGELFF
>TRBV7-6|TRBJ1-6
CASSLEPKNSPLHF
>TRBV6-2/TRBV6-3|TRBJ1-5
CASSSGQIRNQPQHF
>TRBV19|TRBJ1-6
CASSIGGQGDSPLHF
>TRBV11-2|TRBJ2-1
CASSLDPRRSRDYNEQFF
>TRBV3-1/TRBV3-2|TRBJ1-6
CASSQVAGDSPLHF
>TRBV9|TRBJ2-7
CASSARQGASNEQYF
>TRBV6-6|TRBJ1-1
CASSRGDTEAFF
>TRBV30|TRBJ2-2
CAWSFGGANTGELFF
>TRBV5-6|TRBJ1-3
CASSRGAGNTIYF
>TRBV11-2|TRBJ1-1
CASSRDRGSLNTEAFF
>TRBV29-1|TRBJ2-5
CSGSREEGETQYF
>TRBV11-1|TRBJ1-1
CASSEGQGAWTEAFF
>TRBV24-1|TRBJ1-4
CATTPRGTGGEDMGEKLFF
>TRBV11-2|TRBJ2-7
CASSTGTTYEQYF
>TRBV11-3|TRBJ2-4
CASTTTGAEAKNIQYF
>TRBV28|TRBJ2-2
CASSLGDRLTGELFF
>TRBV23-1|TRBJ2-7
CAFQTGSTSYEQYF
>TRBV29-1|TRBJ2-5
CSVSATGQETQYF
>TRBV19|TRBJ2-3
CASSRRGAGNTDTQYF
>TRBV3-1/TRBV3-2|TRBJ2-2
CASSHRSGGGNTGELFF
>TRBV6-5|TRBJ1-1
CASSLDRGVTEAFF
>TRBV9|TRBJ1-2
CASSEPSRGYGYTF
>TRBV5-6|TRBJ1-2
CASSPGLDGYTF
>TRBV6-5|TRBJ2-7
CASSYSGGSYEQYF